The TCR beta chain described here comes from a study of CD8 T cells in ankylosing spondylitis. General study results and limits: Seven to nine highly homologous variants made up a TCR beta motif that seemed to typify ankylosing spondylitis blood.

TCRdb recomputed calls from the 5' RACE reads with MiXCR, one row per CDR3 protein. The profile shows some 85,000 distinct CDR3 sequences, around 8.3% of them singletons. The V end was cut by 0 bases, the J end by 3 bases, with 6 bases between. This CDR3 is built from 14 residues. Germline CDR1 MNHEY, CDR2 SMNVEV (reference sequence). This clonotype was counted at least ten times. Antigen unknown. This rearrangement joins TRBV27 to TRBJ2-1; a possible D gene is TRBD2 (5 bases). Input material: blood, either unsorted or a sorted T cell fraction (not recorded which). The TCR was taken from a male donor with ankylosing spondylitis. The CDR3 sequence: CASSLSGDYNEQFF. CDR3 coding DNA: TGTGCCAGCAGTTTATCCGGGGACTACAATGAGCAGTTCTTC.